The 19 T cell receptor beta chains below come from one sample, sequenced in a study of cytomegalovirus exposure and HLA in healthy donors. The PCR contained 60 Vbeta and 13 Jbeta primers. Sequencing was performed with immunoSEQ multiplex PCR; in TCRdb, only in-frame clones are kept and a portion is missing. The table records roughly 200,000 clones, 85% to 90% of them present only once. Sequenced sample: PBMCs. These TCRs come from a man younger than 40 in good health and CMV-seronegative.

The V gene is TRBV6-1, the J gene TRBJ1-1; the D is unclear. The CDR3 has 12 residues. The germline gives CDR1 MNHNS, CDR2 SASEGT. Trimming left V 7 bases short and J 1 base short, with 7 bases between. For the CDR3, the DNA is TGTGCCAGCACACATGGGAACACTGAAGCTTTCTTT. It specifies CASTHGNTEAFF.

V gene TRBV27 combines with J gene TRBJ1-2, with D maybe TRBD1 (6 bases). This CDR3 is 15 amino acids long. The V end was cut by 2 bases, the J end by 2 bases, with 12 bases between. Germline-derived CDR1 and CDR2 are MNHEY and SMNVEV (reference sequence). The CDR3 protein is CASSLEGGVNYGYTF. The CDR3 nucleotides are TGTGCCAGCAGTTTAGAGGGGGGGGTAAACTATGGCTACACCTTC.

This chain uses TRBV28 with TRBJ2-6; 8 bases map to TRBD1. This CDR3 has 17 amino acids. V was pared by 5 bases and J by 0 bases, with 6 bases of the junction left unmatched. The germline CDR1 and CDR2 sequences are MDHEN and SYDVKM. The CDR3 DNA is TGTGCCAGCAGTGGGACAGGACGTCCCTCTGGGGCCAACGTCCTGACTTTC. It encodes CASSGTGRPSGANVLTF.

The chain combines TRBV6-5 with TRBJ2-7; TRBD2 is a possible D gene (5 bases). Trimming cost V 4 bases and J 2 bases, with 15 bases left between them. CDR3 length equals 15 residues. Per the germline V gene, CDR1 is MNHEY and CDR2 is SVGAGI. The CDR3 is CASSFTAGLTYEQYF. The CDR3 DNA reads as TGTGCCAGCAGTTTTACGGCCGGACTGACCTACGAGCAGTACTTC.

The chain couples TRBV19 to TRBJ1-5; D may be TRBD1 (5 bases). Germline lookup yields CDR1 LNHDA and CDR2 SQIVND (reference sequence). Trimming removed 2 bases from V and 6 bases from J, with 11 bases in between. There are 14 residues in the CDR3. The CDR3 region is CASSIRGGIQPQHF. DNA of the CDR3: TGTGCCAGTAGTATACGGGGGGGAATTCAGCCCCAGCATTTT.

The chain employs TRBV10-3 and TRBJ2-7; 8 bases align to TRBD1. After removal of 8 bases from V and 2 bases from J, the junction contained 5 bases not matched to a gene. CDR3 length equals 13 residues. Germline CDR1 and CDR2: ENHRY and SYGVKD. The CDR3 loop reads CAIRGTGAYEQYF. DNA of the CDR3: TGTGCCATCCGAGGGACAGGAGCCTACGAGCAGTACTTC.

This chain uses TRBV5-1 with TRBJ2-2; 8 bases match TRBD1. Per the germline V gene, CDR1 is SGHRS and CDR2 is YFSETQ. The V and J ends lost 0 bases and 5 bases, in that order; junction bases with no gene match: 6. The CDR3 length is 16 residues. The CDR3 bases are TGCGCCAGCAGCTTGGCCGGGACAGGAAATACCGGGGAGCTGTTTTTT. This sequence encodes CASSLAGTGNTGELFF.

This clone appeared once. The chain combines TRBV5-6 with TRBJ1-1; D is uncertain. The CDR3 contains 15 residues. Germline CDR1 reads SGHDT; CDR2 reads YYEEEE. Trimming took off 0 bases at V and 1 base at J, with 10 bases between the two ends. The DNA for the CDR3 is TGTGCCAGCAGCTTGGAGATGAGAACGAACACTGAAGCTTTCTTT. Translation gives CASSLEMRTNTEAFF.

The chain joins TRBV28 to TRBJ1-1; a weak D match, TRBD1 (5 bases). CDR1 and CDR2 from the germline V gene are MDHEN and SYDVKM. Trimming took 5 bases from V and 0 from J, leaving 7 bases between them. The CDR3 has 13 amino acids. The CDR3 protein is CASSRGMNTEAFF. CDR3 in DNA: TGTGCCAGCAGTCGGGGGATGAACACTGAAGCTTTCTTT.

The chain is built from TRBV7-9 and TRBJ2-2; TRBD2 is a possible D gene (6 bases). The V gene's germline CDR1 is SEHNR and CDR2 FQNEAQ (reference sequence). The germline V and J ends were trimmed by 6 bases and 7 bases, with 15 bases remaining between them. The CDR3 runs 14 residues. The CDR3 region is CASRGGNSIGELFF. Here the CDR3 DNA reads TGTGCCAGCAGAGGCGGGAACAGTATCGGGGAGCTGTTTTTT. Full variable domain (remainder filled in from reference TRBV7-9 and TRBJ2-2): DTGVSQNPRHKITKRGQNVTFRCDPISEHNRLYWYRQTLGQGPEFLTYFQNEAQLEKSRLLSDRFSAERPKGSFSTLEIQRTEQGDSAMYLCASRGGNSIGELFFGEGSRLTVL.

V and J are TRBV5-1 and TRBJ1-2; D unclear. The CDR3 covers 15 residues. Germline loops: CDR1 SGHRS, CDR2 YFSETQ. The V gene lost 0 bases and the J gene lost 0 bases, with 9 bases spanning the gap. The CDR3, as DNA: TGCGCCAGCAGCTTGGATGGCCAATCTAACTATGGCTACACCTTC. This gives the protein CASSLDGQSNYGYTF.

V is TRBV6-4 and J is TRBJ2-1, with 10 bases matching TRBD2. The germline V gene has CDR1 MRHNA and CDR2 SNTAGT. The V and J ends lost 2 bases and 10 bases, in that order; junction bases with no gene match: 2. The CDR3 has 13 residues. CDR3 residues: CASSDELAGEQFF. The CDR3 DNA follows: TGTGCCAGCAGTGACGAACTAGCGGGGGAGCAGTTCTTC.

This rearrangement joins TRBV27 to TRBJ1-5; 9 bases are shared with TRBD1. The J segment lost 1 base and the V segment lost 5 bases, leaving 3 bases of the junction unmatched. CDR1 and CDR2 (germline): MNHEY, SMNVEV (reference sequence). The CDR3 runs to 15 residues. This CDR3 is CASSTDRGSNQPQHF. CDR3 DNA sequence: TGTGCCAGCAGTACGGACAGGGGAAGCAATCAGCCCCAGCATTTT.

This rearrangement joins TRBV28 to TRBJ2-3, with D maybe TRBD2 (5 bases). Trimming removed 4 bases from V and 0 bases from J, with 17 bases in between. Germline CDR1 reads MDHEN; CDR2 reads SYDVKM. This CDR3 comprises 17 residues. Written as DNA, the CDR3 is TGTGCCAGCAGTTCCCCCCTAGCTGCCTCTAGCACAGATACGCAGTATTTT. As protein: CASSSPLAASSTDTQYF.

This sequence joins TRBV13 and TRBJ2-3, with 15 bases that match TRBD2. The CDR3 sequence is 18 residues long. Trimming took 5 bases from V and 2 from J; bases not matched to a gene: 8. Germline V gives CDR1 PRHDT, CDR2 FYEKMQ (reference sequence). The CDR3 DNA sequence: TGTGCCAGCAGCCTCGGGACTAGCGGGAGGACTTCCACAGATACGCAGTATTTT. It encodes CASSLGTSGRTSTDTQYF.

V is TRBV15 and J is TRBJ2-3; 7 nucleotides agree with TRBD2. This CDR3 is 15 amino acids long. J lost 4 bases, V lost 0 bases, and 4 bases had no gene match. Per germline, CDR1 LNHNV and CDR2 YYDKDF (reference sequence). For the CDR3, the DNA is TGTGCCACCAGCAGAGATGCCCTAGCGGCAGATACGCAGTATTTT. It yields the protein CATSRDALAADTQYF.

The J gene is TRBJ2-3, the V gene TRBV2, with no clear D. The ends were cut back, 2 bases at V and 2 bases at J, with 11 bases in the middle. The germline V gene encodes CDR1 SNHLY and CDR2 FYNNEI. The CDR3 length is 15 residues. CDR3 in amino acids: CASSETRIDTDTQYF. CDR3 nucleotide sequence: TGTGCCAGCAGTGAAACGCGGATAGACACAGATACGCAGTATTTT.

The CDR3, as DNA: TGTGCCAGCAGTTATGGAGGGGCCGGTGGCACAGATACGCAGTATTTT. Protein sequence: CASSYGGAGGTDTQYF. The chain employs TRBV6-5 and TRBJ2-3; possible D gene TRBD2, 6 bases. Looked up from germline, CDR1 is MNHEY and CDR2 is SVGAGI. This CDR3 has 16 residues. Trimming took off 3 bases at V and 1 base at J, with 14 bases between the two ends.

The chain employs TRBV5-1 and TRBJ2-7; 11 bases match TRBD2. CDR1 and CDR2 from the germline V gene are SGHRS and YFSETQ. The CDR3 has 14 amino acids. Trimming removed 7 bases from V and 3 bases from J; junction bases left unmatched: 6. In DNA, the CDR3 is TGCGCCAGCGCCAATAGCGGGAGGGTCTACGAGCAGTACTTC. This gives the protein CASANSGRVYEQYF.